This record covers a single T cell receptor beta chain. The data derive from a study of spatial heterogeneity in lung cancer. On the study more broadly: A consistent excess of beta-chain over alpha-chain sequences was detected.

The library protocol tagged each TCR cDNA with a unique molecular identifier. TCRdb itself ran the 5' RACE reads through MiXCR, one entry per CDR3 protein. The repertoire holds 100,000 to 120,000 distinct CDR3 sequences, with 11% as singletons. Time point specified: blood at routine non-recurrence follow-up after resection. Without sorting, whole RNA was sequenced from tumor, nontumor lung or frozen PBMC. The TCR was taken from a female donor with early-stage non-small cell lung cancer. The sequencing used PBMCs, collected at follow-up.

The CDR3, as DNA: TGTGCCTGGAGATGGATGGATAATTCACCCCTCCACTTT. Its translation is CAWRWMDNSPLHF. The gene calls are TRBV30 and TRBJ1-6; D remains ambiguous. The CDR3 is made up of 13 amino acids. Germline CDR1 reads GTSNPN; CDR2 reads SVGIG (reference sequence). Trimming removed 3 bases at V and 5 bases at J, with 8 bases between.